The 16 T cell receptor beta chains reported below all come from one sample, sequenced in a study of glioma-infiltrating T cells. Amplification of TCR alpha and beta CDR3 regions from RNA used iRepertoire nested multiplex PCR. TCRdb reanalysed the multiplex PCR reads using MiXCR and keeps one entry per CDR3 protein. The data contain about 400,000 distinct CDR3 sequences, roughly two fifths of them singletons. Input material: glioma tissue, nonneoplastic brain tissue, or PBMCs (not recorded which). The source of these receptors is a human donor with low-grade glioma or glioblastoma, undergoing nonglioma brain surgery, or in good health (not recorded which).

This clonotype was counted a few times. The chain combines TRBV20-1 with TRBJ2-5; TRBD2 matches 7 bases. The CDR3 totals 16 residues. Germline V gene data show CDR1 as DFQATT and CDR2 as SNEGSKA (reference sequence). J gave up 1 base and V 6 bases, and 14 bases lay outside the gene matches. The CDR3: CSARWGGRPSQETQYF. The CDR3 DNA is TGCAGTGCCCGGTGGGGGGGGAGGCCATCCCAAGAGACCCAGTACTTC.

Only a few counts were recorded for this clonotype. The rearrangement joins TRBV19 to TRBJ1-4; 9 nucleotides align to TRBD1. This CDR3 has 15 residues. V shed 0 bases, J shed 7 bases, and the junction held 3 bases outside the gene matches. Germline V lookup: CDR1 LNHDA, CDR2 SQIVND (reference sequence). This chain's CDR3 is CASSIDLGQGEKLFF. CDR3 DNA: TGTGCCAGTAGTATAGATCTGGGACAGGGTGAAAAACTGTTTTTT.

In the case of this clonotype: A much bigger clone sits one base away, suggesting this may be a read error. J is TRBJ2-1 and V is TRBV20-1; D is unresolved. CDR1 DFQATT and CDR2 SNEGSKA come from the germline V gene (reference sequence). This CDR3 is 13 amino acids long. The V end lost 6 bases, the J end lost 6 bases, and 15 bases lay between the germline ends. The CDR3 sequence is CSATYPLTNEQFF. In DNA form, the CDR3 reads TGCAGTGCCACCTACCCCCTCACCAATGAGCAGTTCTTC.

In its sample, this clonotype was seen a few times. CDR3 in amino acids: CASSPWTGGSYEQYF. CDR3 sequence (DNA): TGTGCCAGCAGTCCCTGGACAGGGGGCTCCTACGAGCAGTACTTC. The chain couples TRBV28 to TRBJ2-7; 10 nucleotides align to TRBD1. From germline, CDR1 is MDHEN and CDR2 SYDVKM. With 5 bases clipped from V and 0 bases from J, the junction kept 4 bases outside the gene matches. The CDR3 has 15 amino acids.

V gene TRBV4-3 combines with J gene TRBJ2-3, with 16 bases lining up with TRBD2. This CDR3 is 16 amino acids long. The germline V gene encodes CDR1 LGHNA and CDR2 YSLEER. J was trimmed by 7 bases and V by 4 bases; bases with no gene match: 5. CDR3 nucleotide sequence: TGCGCCAGCAGCCCGGGACTAGCGGGAGGGCAATATACGCAGTATTTT. Its translation: CASSPGLAGGQYTQYF.

The chain is built from TRBV6-2 or TRBV6-3 and TRBJ2-1; TRBD2 matches at 13 bases. This CDR3 region has 17 residues. V shed 1 base, J shed 5 bases, and the junction held 5 bases outside the gene matches. Germline V gives CDR1 MNHEY, CDR2 SVGEGT. The CDR3 here is CASSYFLTSGRDNEQFF. DNA of the CDR3: TGTGCCAGCAGTTACTTCCTAACTAGCGGGAGGGACAATGAGCAGTTCTTC.

The V and J genes are TRBV12-3 or TRBV12-4 and TRBJ1-3; no reliable D call. V lost 5 bases, J lost 3 bases, and 11 bases lay in between. CDR3 size: 14 residues. The CDR3 DNA reads as TGTGCCAGCAGTGCGCGGGCGGATGGAAACACCATATATTTT. It is translated as CASSARADGNTIYF.

On this clonotype itself: One end of the junction does not line up with germline, which may come from a read error. The J gene is TRBJ1-5, the V gene TRBV19; 8 bases map to TRBD1. Germline V CDR1 and CDR2: LNHDA, SQIVND (reference sequence). This CDR3 contains 17 residues. The CDR3 DNA is TGTGCCAGTAGTTTGACAGGGGATGGAGTTTGGAATCAGCTCCAGCATTTT. Residues: CASSLTGDGVWNQLQHF.

The chain couples TRBV6-4 to TRBJ2-1, with a weak D call TRBD1 (5 bases). The ends were cut back, 5 bases at V and 5 bases at J, with 13 bases in the middle. The CDR3 has 14 residues. Germline-derived CDR1 and CDR2 are MRHNA and SNTAGT. The CDR3 reads CASSFGAPHNEQFF. Here the CDR3 DNA reads TGTGCCAGCAGTTTTGGGGCCCCCCACAATGAGCAGTTCTTC.

This clonotype has only a few counts. The chain recombines TRBV4-2 with TRBJ2-7, with no clear D. This CDR3 contains 14 residues. Trimming left V 0 bases short and J 2 bases short, with 8 bases between. CDR1 LGHNA and CDR2 YNFKEQ come from the germline V gene. The CDR3 DNA reads as TGTGCCAGCAGCCAAGACAGGCTGGCCTACGAGCAGTACTTC. Translating gives CASSQDRLAYEQYF.

This clonotype has a handful of counts. The rearrangement joins TRBV5-4 to TRBJ1-2; D gene unclear. The CDR3 totals 14 residues. Germline loops: CDR1 SGHNT, CDR2 YYREEE (reference sequence). V was trimmed by 0 bases and J by 6 bases, leaving 12 bases between them. CDR3 loop: CASSLEALPDGYTF. The CDR3 DNA sequence: TGTGCCAGCAGCTTGGAGGCCCTACCAGATGGCTACACCTTC.

As for this clonotype: A read error may explain this, as a much larger clone is one base away. This sequence joins TRBV20-1 and TRBJ1-2; D is undetermined. This CDR3 spans 11 amino acids. Germline-derived CDR1 and CDR2 are DFQATT and SNEGSKA (reference sequence). The CDR3 DNA reads TGCGGTGCTAGTCAGAACTATGGCTACACCTTC. Its translation is CGASQNYGYTF.

CDR3 DNA: TGTGCCACCAGCAGAGACCTGGGACAGGTGGGGGGCTACACCTTC. It encodes CATSRDLGQVGGYTF. This chain joins TRBV15 and TRBJ1-2; 8 nucleotides agree with TRBD1. Trimming removed 0 bases from V and 8 bases from J; junction bases left unmatched: 8. In germline, CDR1 is LNHNV, CDR2 YYDKDF (reference sequence). The CDR3 runs to 15 residues.

This chain connects TRBV28 to TRBJ1-5; weak D call: TRBD1 (6 bases). Germline values: CDR1 MDHEN, CDR2 SYDVKM. Deletions cut 5 bases from V and 3 bases from J, with 14 bases between. This CDR3 region has 15 residues. CDR3 coding DNA: TGTGCCAGCAGTCGGGCGGGGGCCGCCAATCAGCCCCAGCATTTT. It encodes CASSRAGAANQPQHF.

This clonotype was seen a few times. CDR3 region: CATSRDTGEQYF. The CDR3 DNA reads as TGTGCCACCAGCAGAGATACCGGGGAGCAGTACTTC. V gene TRBV15 combines with J gene TRBJ2-7; no reliable D call. The CDR3 covers 12 residues. Trimming cost V 0 bases and J 7 bases, with 7 bases left between them. Germline CDR1 reads LNHNV; CDR2 reads YYDKDF (reference sequence).

This clonotype was recorded at least ten times. The genes are TRBV20-1 and TRBJ2-7; no clear D gene. Trimming pared 1 base from V and 6 bases from J, leaving 10 bases between. Germline-derived CDR1 and CDR2 are DFQATT and SNEGSKA (reference sequence). The CDR3 extends over 12 amino acids. CDR3 amino acids: CSARVAVGEQYF. The CDR3 DNA reads as TGCAGTGCTAGAGTCGCTGTGGGCGAGCAGTACTTC.